The 23 T cell receptor beta chains below come from one sample, sequenced in a study of blood T cells in healthy people across ages. With a J-beta primer mix and a sample-barcoded 5' primer, a second PCR ran 7 to 11 cycles. TCRdb processed the 5' RACE reads anew with MiXCR; each CDR3 protein has one entry. The data hold 600,000 to 1,000,000 distinct CDR3 sequences, with around 25% observed a single time. These data were also filed under a second study, of T cells of mothers and their children.

The source material was blood. These receptors all stem from a boy between 10 and 17 years old in good health.

This clonotype was seen a handful of times. The genes are TRBV2 and TRBJ1-2, with 8 bases lining up with TRBD1. Losses at the gene ends were 7 bases for V and 6 bases for J; bases not matched to a gene: 13. From germline, CDR1 is SNHLY and CDR2 FYNNEI. The CDR3 runs 15 residues. CDR3 nucleotides: TGTGCCAGCACCGCGACCGGGACAGGTTTCAATGGCTACACCTTC. Translated, it gives CASTATGTGFNGYTF.

In regard to this clonotype: The junction differs from germline at one of its ends, possibly a read error. The chain recombines TRBV4-3 with TRBJ1-1, with D uncertain. CDR1 and CDR2 (germline): LGHNA, YSLEER. The CDR3 consists of 13 residues. The CDR3 nucleotides are TGCACCAGCAGCCAAGGGATGAACACTGAAGCTTTCTTT. Translating it yields CTSSQGMNTEAFF.

This clonotype was seen a few times. V usage is TRBV5-1 and J usage is TRBJ1-1; 7 bases are shared with TRBD1. The J segment lost 6 bases and the V segment lost 5 bases, leaving 7 bases of the junction unmatched. Germline values: CDR1 SGHRS, CDR2 YFSETQ. The length of the CDR3 is 13 residues. This chain's CDR3 is CASSLQGSPEAFF. CDR3 DNA: TGCGCCAGCAGTTTACAGGGGAGCCCTGAAGCTTTCTTT.

V is TRBV5-1 and J is TRBJ2-1; D is tentatively TRBD1 or TRBD2 (5 bases each). Trimming removed 0 bases at V and 9 bases at J, with 16 bases between. CDR1 is SGHRS, CDR2 YFSETQ, per germline. There are 15 residues in the CDR3. CDR3 nucleotides: TGCGCCAGCAGCTTGGAAACGGGACGATTGGGTGAGCAGTTCTTC. It is translated as CASSLETGRLGEQFF.

V usage is TRBV7-9 and J usage is TRBJ2-1, with D hard to call. The V end was cut by 5 bases, the J end by 2 bases, with 19 bases between. In germline, CDR1 is SEHNR, CDR2 FQNEAQ (reference sequence). The CDR3 totals 17 residues. CDR3 loop: CASSVTFLPNAYNEQFF. In DNA form, the CDR3 reads TGTGCCAGCAGCGTAACCTTTCTACCTAATGCCTACAATGAGCAGTTCTTC.

This clonotype turned up a few times. V is TRBV7-8 and J is TRBJ1-5; D uncertain. CDR3 size: 17 residues. Deletions cut 5 bases from V and 0 bases from J, with 17 bases between. Germline CDR1 reads SGHVS; CDR2 reads FQNEAQ. CDR3 sequence: CASSPSTVLDSNQPQHF. The CDR3 DNA is TGTGCCAGCAGCCCTTCAACTGTCCTCGATAGCAATCAGCCCCAGCATTTT.

This clonotype was detected a few times. The CDR3 DNA reads TGCGCCAGCAGCCAAGATCGGGCTAGCGGGGGCTACGAGCAGTACTTC. Protein sequence: CASSQDRASGGYEQYF. The chain recombines TRBV4-3 with TRBJ2-7, with TRBD2 matching 10 bases. Germline V gives CDR1 LGHNA, CDR2 YSLEER. The trim removed 0 bases at V and 3 bases at J, leaving 5 bases unmatched. The CDR3 covers 16 residues.

This clonotype showed up just a few times. The rearrangement joins TRBV29-1 to TRBJ2-1; D possibly corresponds to TRBD1 (5 bases). Germline loops: CDR1 SQVTM, CDR2 ANQGSEA. Trimming cost V 1 base and J 4 bases, with 8 bases left between them. This CDR3 has 13 amino acids. This CDR3 reads CSVEGQKYNEQFF. CDR3 nucleotide sequence: TGCAGCGTTGAAGGACAGAAGTACAATGAGCAGTTCTTC.

The chain recombines TRBV21-1 with TRBJ2-5; the table calls TRBD1, which could not be checked here. TRBV21-1 corresponds to a pseudogene. The CDR3 has 16 residues. The DNA for the CDR3 is TGTGCCAGCAGCACCCCCCTTTGGACAGGGAGGGAGACCCAGTACTTC. Its protein is CASSTPLWTGRETQYF.

This clonotype was counted at least ten times. The chain recombines TRBV7-2 with TRBJ2-7, with 9 bases identical to TRBD2. V lost 1 base to trimming and J lost 2 bases; unmatched junction nucleotides: 3. Germline V gene data show CDR1 as SGHTA and CDR2 as FQGNSA. This CDR3 is 15 amino acids long. CDR3 region: CASSLGLAGTYEQYF. DNA for the CDR3: TGTGCCAGCAGCTTAGGGCTAGCGGGGACCTACGAGCAGTACTTC.

The sample holds a few counts of this clonotype. This chain uses TRBV4-3 with TRBJ1-2; D gene uncertain. Trimming left V 0 bases short and J 5 bases short, with 10 bases between. CDR1 is LGHNA, CDR2 YSLEER, per germline. The CDR3 extends over 14 amino acids. The chain's CDR3 is CASSQDRVLYGYTF. The CDR3 DNA is TGCGCCAGCAGCCAAGATCGGGTCTTGTATGGCTACACCTTC.

The gene calls are TRBV6-2 or TRBV6-3 and TRBJ2-5; no firm D call. CDR3 size: 12 residues. Looked up from germline, CDR1 is MNHEY and CDR2 is SVGEGT. V gave up 5 bases and J gave up 0 bases, with 4 bases separating them. CDR3 in amino acids: CASSVYQETQYF. The CDR3 DNA reads as TGTGCCAGCAGTGTGTACCAAGAGACCCAGTACTTC.

The V gene is TRBV29-1, the J gene TRBJ2-5; 10 nucleotides align to TRBD1. The closer fit of TRBJ2-7 to the DNA end suggests the J call may be wrong. The CDR3 is 13 amino acids. Germline assignment: CDR1 SQVTM and CDR2 ANQGSEA. CDR3 amino acids: CSVRDRGNYEQYF. The CDR3 nucleotides read TGCAGCGTACGGGACAGGGGCAACTACGAGCAGTACTTC.

The chain combines TRBV29-1 with TRBJ2-5; the D call may be TRBD1 or TRBD2 (6 bases each). Near its end, the DNA agrees better with TRBJ2-7, so the J call may be wrong. Germline V gives CDR1 SQVTM, CDR2 ANQGSEA. The CDR3 length is 14 residues. The DNA of the CDR3 is TGCAGCGTAAGGAGGGACACCGTCTCCTACGAGCAGTACTTC. Its protein product is CSVRRDTVSYEQYF.

The rearrangement joins TRBV4-3 to TRBJ2-6; no clear D. The CDR3 has 14 amino acids. Germline V gene sequence: CDR1 LGHNA, CDR2 YSLEER. The V gene lost 4 bases and the J gene lost 3 bases, with 7 bases spanning the gap. For the CDR3, the DNA is TGCGCCAGCAGCCCCGTGGATGGGGCCAACGTCCTGACTTTC. Translated, it gives CASSPVDGANVLTF.

This clonotype occurred many times. The J gene is TRBJ2-3, the V gene TRBV6-5; 11 nucleotides align to TRBD2. Germline trimming cut 6 bases from V and 1 base from J; bases unmatched to any gene: 3. The CDR3 totals 15 residues. Germline values: CDR1 MNHEY, CDR2 SVGAGI. The CDR3 DNA reads TGTGCCAGCAGGGCGGGACTAGCGGGCACAGATACGCAGTATTTT. Residues: CASRAGLAGTDTQYF.

J is TRBJ1-2 and V is TRBV27; 7 positions match TRBD1. With V trimmed by 3 bases and J by 5 bases, 9 bases remained unmatched. The CDR3 is made up of 15 amino acids. Germline loops: CDR1 MNHEY, CDR2 SMNVEV (reference sequence). CDR3 nucleotide sequence: TGTGCCAGCAGTTTCTACGGGACAGCGGTATATGGCTACACCTTC. It specifies CASSFYGTAVYGYTF.

The rearrangement joins TRBV7-8 to TRBJ1-3; possibly TRBD1 for D (5 bases). The CDR3 extends over 18 amino acids. The V and J ends lost 2 bases and 0 bases respectively, with 17 bases between them. Germline-derived CDR1 and CDR2 are SGHVS and FQNEAQ. CDR3 loop: CASSLFSRGSSSGNTIYF. As DNA, the CDR3 is TGTGCCAGCAGCTTATTTTCGAGGGGCAGCAGCTCTGGAAACACCATATATTTT.

This clonotype was counted a few times. This chain connects TRBV5-1 to TRBJ2-1; 11 nucleotides match TRBD2. The last part of the DNA fits TRBJ2-7 better; the J call may be wrong. Germline V lookup: CDR1 SGHRS, CDR2 YFSETQ. This CDR3 comprises 14 residues. For the CDR3, the DNA is TGCGCCAGCAGCTCTAGCGGGAGGCCCTACGAGCAGTACTTC. This codes for CASSSSGRPYEQYF.

The V call is TRBV5-5, the J call TRBJ1-2; 8 nucleotides line up with TRBD1. This CDR3 region has 13 residues. The germline gives CDR1 SGHKS, CDR2 YYEKEE (reference sequence). Trimming removed 4 bases from V and 4 bases from J; junction bases left unmatched: 3. The CDR3 here is CASSPGQVYGYTF. DNA of the CDR3: TGTGCCAGCAGCCCGGGACAGGTCTATGGCTACACCTTC.

This clonotype occurred many times. V and J are TRBV11-3 and TRBJ2-1; D is unresolved. The length of the CDR3 is 12 residues. CDR1 is SGHNT and CDR2 is YENEEA in the germline V gene. Between the trimmed V and J ends, which lost 0 bases and 9 bases, there was a span of 6 bases. The CDR3: CASSLDLGEQFF. In DNA form, the CDR3 reads TGTGCCAGCAGCTTAGATCTAGGTGAGCAGTTCTTC. The whole variable domain, filled in from reference TRBV11-3 and TRBJ2-1, reads EAGVVQSPRYKIIEKKQPVAFWCNPISGHNTLYWYLQNLGQGPELLIRYENEEAVDDSQLPKDRFSAERLKGVDSTLKIQPAELGDSAVYLCASSLDLGEQFFGPGTRLTVL.

In its sample, this clonotype was seen a few times. V and J are TRBV7-2 and TRBJ2-5; 9 bases are shared with TRBD1. The length of the CDR3 is 15 residues. Germline CDR1 SGHTA, CDR2 FQGNSA. V dropped 5 bases and J dropped 4; count of bases not matched to a gene: 8. CDR3 protein: CASSVTGGWLETQYF. The DNA of the CDR3 is TGTGCCAGCAGCGTCACAGGGGGCTGGTTAGAGACCCAGTACTTC.

This clonotype was counted a few times. The rearrangement joins TRBV4-1 to TRBJ1-1, with a tentative D call TRBD1 (5 bases). V was clipped by 1 base and J by 6 bases, with 15 bases between them. The germline V gene has CDR1 MGHRA and CDR2 YSYEKL. This CDR3 region has 15 residues. CDR3: CASSQVAGSLSEAFF. CDR3 bases: TGCGCCAGCAGCCAAGTTGCAGGGTCCCTCTCTGAAGCTTTCTTT.